This T cell receptor (beta chain) is from a study of T cells in localized non-small cell lung cancer. Study-wide points: Tumor samples were not multi-region, leaving intratumor heterogeneity unexcluded. Researchers found a median around 50 of the top 100 tumor clones in adjacent lung. Tumor trailed uninvolved adjacent lung in T cell clonality, which peaked there.

Data came from immunoSEQ multiplex PCR; TCRdb stores just in-frame clones and leaves some out. This sample has more than 15,000 clones, with about 90% found just once. The CDR3 is 14 residues long. The germline V gene has CDR1 SEHNR and CDR2 FQNEAQ (reference sequence). Trimming took 5 bases from V and 0 from J, leaving 10 bases between them. Comment on this clone: Antigen: not known.

The specimen was peripheral blood, collected before any cancer treatment. The source is a woman aged 35-70 years with stage I lung adenocarcinoma. The chain is built from TRBV7-9 and TRBJ1-1; TRBD1 might be the D (5 bases). CDR3 DNA: TGTGCCAGCAGCGTCGGACACTTGAACACTGAAGCTTTCTTT. Residues: CASSVGHLNTEAFF.